This T cell receptor (beta chain) derives from a study of identical twins. This clonotype was seen a few times. The CDR3 spans 15 residues. The germline V gene has CDR1 SQVTM and CDR2 ANQGSEA. The V gene lost 2 bases and the J gene lost 2 bases, with 15 bases spanning the gap. TCRdb analysed the 5' RACE reads with MiXCR anew, one entry per CDR3 protein. In the table there are some 270,000 distinct CDR3 sequences, about 8.9% of which are singletons. The data also belong to a second study, concerning yellow fever vaccine responses in identical twins.

The sequenced sample was CD8+ T cells sorted from blood. The chain has TRBV29-1 and TRBJ2-5, with TRBD1 as a possible D gene (7 bases). This sequence was found in a woman under 30 in good health. The CDR3 DNA reads as TGCAGCGTTGAATGGAGGGACAGCATACAAGAGACCCAGTACTTC. This translates into CSVEWRDSIQETQYF.